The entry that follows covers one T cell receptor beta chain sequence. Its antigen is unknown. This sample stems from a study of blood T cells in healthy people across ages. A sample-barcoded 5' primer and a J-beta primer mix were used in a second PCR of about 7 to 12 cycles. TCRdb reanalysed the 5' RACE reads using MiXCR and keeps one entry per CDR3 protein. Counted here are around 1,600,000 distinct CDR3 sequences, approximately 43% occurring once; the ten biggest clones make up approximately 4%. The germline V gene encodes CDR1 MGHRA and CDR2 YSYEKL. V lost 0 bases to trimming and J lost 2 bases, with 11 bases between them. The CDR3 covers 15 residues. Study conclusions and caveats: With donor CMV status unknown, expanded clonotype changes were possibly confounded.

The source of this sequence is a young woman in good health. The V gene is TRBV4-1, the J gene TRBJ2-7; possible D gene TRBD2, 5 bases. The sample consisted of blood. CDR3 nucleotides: TGCGCCAGCAGCCAAGATCCGGGGTTGGCCTACGAGCAGTACTTC. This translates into CASSQDPGLAYEQYF.